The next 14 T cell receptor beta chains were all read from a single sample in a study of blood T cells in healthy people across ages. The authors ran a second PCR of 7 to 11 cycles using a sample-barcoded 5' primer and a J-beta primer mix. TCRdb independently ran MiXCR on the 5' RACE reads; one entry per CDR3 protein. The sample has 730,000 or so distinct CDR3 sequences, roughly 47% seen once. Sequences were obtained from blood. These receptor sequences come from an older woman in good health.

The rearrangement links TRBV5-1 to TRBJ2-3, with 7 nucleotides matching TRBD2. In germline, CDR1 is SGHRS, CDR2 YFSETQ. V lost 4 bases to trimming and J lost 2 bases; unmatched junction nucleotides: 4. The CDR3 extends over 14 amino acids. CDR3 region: CASSQGDYTDTQYF. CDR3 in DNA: TGCGCCAGCAGCCAAGGGGACTACACAGATACGCAGTATTTT.

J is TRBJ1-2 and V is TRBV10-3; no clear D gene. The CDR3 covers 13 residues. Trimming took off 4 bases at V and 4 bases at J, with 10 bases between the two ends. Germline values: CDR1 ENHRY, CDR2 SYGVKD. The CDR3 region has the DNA TGTGCCATCAGTGGGGCGGACCTCTATGGCTACACCTTC. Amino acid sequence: CAISGADLYGYTF.

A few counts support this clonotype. The CDR3, as DNA: TGCAGTGCTAGAGATCTCTATGGGGCGGGAGCTTACGAGCAGTACTTC. This translates into CSARDLYGAGAYEQYF. This chain links TRBV20-1 with TRBJ2-7; 7 positions match TRBD2. V gave up 0 bases and J gave up 4 bases; unmatched junction bases: 12. This CDR3 has 16 amino acids. The germline gives CDR1 DFQATT, CDR2 SNEGSKA (reference sequence).

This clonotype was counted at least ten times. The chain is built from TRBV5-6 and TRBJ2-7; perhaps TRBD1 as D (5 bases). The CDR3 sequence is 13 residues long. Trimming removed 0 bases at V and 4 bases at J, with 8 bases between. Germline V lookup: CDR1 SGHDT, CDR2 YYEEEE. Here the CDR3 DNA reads TGTGCCAGCAGCTTGGTTCAGGGTTACGAGCAGTACTTC. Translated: CASSLVQGYEQYF.

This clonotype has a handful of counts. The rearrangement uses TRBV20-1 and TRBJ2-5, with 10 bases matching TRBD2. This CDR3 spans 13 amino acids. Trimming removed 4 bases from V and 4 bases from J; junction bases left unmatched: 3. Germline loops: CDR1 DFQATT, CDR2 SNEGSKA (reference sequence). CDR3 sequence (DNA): TGCAGTGCTATTAGCGGGGGGCCAGAGACCCAGTACTTC. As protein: CSAISGGPETQYF.

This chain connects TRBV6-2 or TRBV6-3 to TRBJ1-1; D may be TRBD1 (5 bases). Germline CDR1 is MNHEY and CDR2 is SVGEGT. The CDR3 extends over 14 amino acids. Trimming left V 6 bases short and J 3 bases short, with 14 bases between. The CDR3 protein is CASSQGMGHTEAFF. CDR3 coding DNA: TGTGCCAGCAGCCAAGGGATGGGGCACACTGAAGCTTTCTTT.

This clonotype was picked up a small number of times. CDR3 DNA sequence: TGTGCCAGCAGCCAAGGGACAGCGGGAAACACCATATATTTT. This codes for CASSQGTAGNTIYF. The chain has TRBV14 and TRBJ1-3, with D perhaps TRBD1 (6 bases). Between the trimmed V and J ends, which lost 1 base and 4 bases, there was a span of 8 bases. The CDR3 runs to 14 residues. The germline V gene encodes CDR1 SGHDN and CDR2 FVKESK.

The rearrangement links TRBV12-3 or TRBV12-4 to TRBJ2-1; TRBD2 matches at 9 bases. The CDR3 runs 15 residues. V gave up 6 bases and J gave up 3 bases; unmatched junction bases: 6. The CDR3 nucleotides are TGTGCCAGCAGAAATAGCGGGAGTTTCTACAATGAGCAGTTCTTC. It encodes CASRNSGSFYNEQFF.

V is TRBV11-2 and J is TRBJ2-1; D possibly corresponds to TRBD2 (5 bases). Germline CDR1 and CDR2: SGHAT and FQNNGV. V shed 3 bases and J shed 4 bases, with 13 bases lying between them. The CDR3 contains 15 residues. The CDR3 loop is CASSFSPLAYNEQFF. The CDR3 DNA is TGTGCCAGCAGCTTTAGCCCCCTAGCTTACAATGAGCAGTTCTTC.

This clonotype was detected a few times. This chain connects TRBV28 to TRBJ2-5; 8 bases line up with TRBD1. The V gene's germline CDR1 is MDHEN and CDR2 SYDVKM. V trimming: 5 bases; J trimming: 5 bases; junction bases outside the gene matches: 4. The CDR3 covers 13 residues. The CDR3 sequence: CASSTGGLETQYF. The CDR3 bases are TGTGCCAGCAGTACAGGGGGGCTGGAGACCCAGTACTTC.

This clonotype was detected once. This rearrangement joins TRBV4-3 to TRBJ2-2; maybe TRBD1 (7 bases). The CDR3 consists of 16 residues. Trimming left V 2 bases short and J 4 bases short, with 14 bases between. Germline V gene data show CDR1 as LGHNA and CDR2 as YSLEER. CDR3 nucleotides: TGCGCCAGCAGCCAACACAGGGGACTGGGCACCGGGGAGCTGTTTTTT. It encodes CASSQHRGLGTGELFF.

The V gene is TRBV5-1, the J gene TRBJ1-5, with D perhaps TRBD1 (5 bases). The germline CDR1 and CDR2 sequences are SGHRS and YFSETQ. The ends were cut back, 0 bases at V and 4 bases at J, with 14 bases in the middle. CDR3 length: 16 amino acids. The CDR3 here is CASSLEPQGRNQPQHF. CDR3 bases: TGCGCCAGCAGCTTGGAACCCCAGGGTCGGAATCAGCCCCAGCATTTT.

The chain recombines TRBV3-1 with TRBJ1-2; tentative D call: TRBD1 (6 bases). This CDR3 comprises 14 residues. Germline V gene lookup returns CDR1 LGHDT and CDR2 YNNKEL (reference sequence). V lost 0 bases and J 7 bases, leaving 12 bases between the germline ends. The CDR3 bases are TGTGCCAGCAGCCAAGAGACAGGAATTGCTGGCTACACCTTC. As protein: CASSQETGIAGYTF.

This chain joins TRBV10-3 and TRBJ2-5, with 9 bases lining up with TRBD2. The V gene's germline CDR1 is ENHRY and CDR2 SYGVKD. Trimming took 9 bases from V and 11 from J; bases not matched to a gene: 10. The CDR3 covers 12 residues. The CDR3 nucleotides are TGTGCCATTAATAGCGGGGGCAATGAGCAGTACTTC. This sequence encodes CAINSGGNEQYF.